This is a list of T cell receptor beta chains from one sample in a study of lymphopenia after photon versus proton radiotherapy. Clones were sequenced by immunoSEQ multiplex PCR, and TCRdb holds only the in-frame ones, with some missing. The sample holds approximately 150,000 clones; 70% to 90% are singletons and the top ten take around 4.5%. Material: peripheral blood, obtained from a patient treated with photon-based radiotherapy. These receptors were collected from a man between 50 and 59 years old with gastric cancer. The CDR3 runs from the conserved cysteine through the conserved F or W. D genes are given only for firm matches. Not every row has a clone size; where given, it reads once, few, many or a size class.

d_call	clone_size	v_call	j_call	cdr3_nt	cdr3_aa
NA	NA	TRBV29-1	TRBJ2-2	TGCAGCGTGGTAAAAGGCGGGGAGCTGTTTTTT	CSVVKGGELFF
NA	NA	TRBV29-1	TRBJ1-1	TGCAGCGTTGATTCGGCCAGTCTTGAAGCTTTCTTT	CSVDSASLEAFF
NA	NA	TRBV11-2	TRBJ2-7	TGTGCCAGCAGCTTACGGCACGAGCAGTACTTC	CASSLRHEQYF
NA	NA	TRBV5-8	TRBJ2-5	TGTGCCAGCAGCTTAGGCCAGTCTCCCCAAGAGACCCAGTACTTC	CASSLGQSPQETQYF
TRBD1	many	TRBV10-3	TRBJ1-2	TGTGCCACCCAGGGGGATTCTGGCTACACCTTC	CATQGDSGYTF
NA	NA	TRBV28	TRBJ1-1	TGTGCCAGCAGTTTAAGGGGCATTGAAGCTTTCTTT	CASSLRGIEAFF
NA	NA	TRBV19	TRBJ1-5	TGTGCCAGCAGGACCGTTAATCAGCCCCAGCATTTT	CASRTVNQPQHF
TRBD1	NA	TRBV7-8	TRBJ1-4	TGTGCCAGCAGCGGACAGGGGACGATGGAAAAACTGTTTTTT	CASSGQGTMEKLFF
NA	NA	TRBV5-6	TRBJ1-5	TGTGCCAGCAGCTTGGGGGAGGGGCCCCAGCATTTT	CASSLGEGPQHF
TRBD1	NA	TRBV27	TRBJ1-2	TGTGCCAGCAGTTTGACAGGGGCCTTCTATGGCTACACCTTC	CASSLTGAFYGYTF
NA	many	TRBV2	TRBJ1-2	TGTGCCAGCAGGGACCGGGACATTCCTCGGGGCTACACCTTC	CASRDRDIPRGYTF
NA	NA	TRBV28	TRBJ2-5	TGTGCCACAACCCGGAACCCAGGTACCATACCCCAAGAGACCCAGTACTTC	CATTRNPGTIPQETQYF
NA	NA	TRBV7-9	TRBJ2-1	TGTGCCAGCAGCTTAGAGGCGGGGAACTACAATGAGCAGTTCTTC	CASSLEAGNYNEQFF
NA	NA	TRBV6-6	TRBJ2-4	TGTGCCAGCAGTTACTCCAGGGGAGATCTGAACATTCAGTACTTC	CASSYSRGDLNIQYF
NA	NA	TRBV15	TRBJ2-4	TGTGCCACCAGCAGAGATTTACGGGACAAAAACATTCAGTACTTC	CATSRDLRDKNIQYF
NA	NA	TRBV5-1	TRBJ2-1	TGCGCCAGCAGCTCAAGACTGGTTAGCTCCTACAATGAGCAGTTCTTC	CASSSRLVSSYNEQFF
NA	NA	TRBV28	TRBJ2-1	TGTGCCAGCAGGATGACCTACAATGAGCAGTTCTTC	CASRMTYNEQFF